This T cell receptor beta chain is drawn from a study of regulatory T cells in long-lasting Graves disease. The study's findings and limits: TRBV28, TRBJ1-2 and TRBJ2-5 were favored in persistent disease.

V lost 5 bases, J lost 3 bases, and 15 bases lay in between. The CDR3 contains 15 residues. The germline CDR1 and CDR2 sequences are SEHNR and FQNEAQ (reference sequence). In its sample, this clonotype was seen many times. Its antigen remains unidentified. Time point indicated: newly diagnosed GD, antithyroid drugs for less than 3 months. Preparation of the TCR library used RNA extracted from PBMCs. Assembly of TCR beta libraries relied on iRepertoire HTBI primers together with Arm-PCR of CDR3 regions. TCRdb analysed the multiplex PCR reads with MiXCR anew, one entry per CDR3 protein. This sample has around 250,000 distinct CDR3 sequences, with under 20% found just once. The sample was also linked to a second study, of T cells in Graves' hyperthyroidism and ophthalmopathy.

Material: peripheral blood mononuclear cells (PBMCs), obtained at new diagnosis, from a patient treated with antithyroid drugs. This TCR came from a woman between 25 and 40 years old with Graves disease. The chain carries TRBV7-9 and TRBJ2-3; tentative D call: TRBD2 (5 bases). As DNA, the CDR3 is TGTGCCAGCAGCCCCAAGCGGTCTCGGACAGATACGCAGTATTTT. Translating gives CASSPKRSRTDTQYF.